Included here is one TCR beta chain sequence, with context. The V end lost 3 bases, the J end lost 7 bases, and 10 bases lay between the germline ends. The CDR3 spans 13 residues. The V gene's germline CDR1 is MNHNS and CDR2 SASEGT. The entry originates in a study of shared clonotypes between healthy human individuals. As for the study in general: For every donor, three CD4 naive, three CD4 memory, two CD8 naive and one CD8 memory plates were used.

Produced via immunoSEQ multiplex PCR; TCRdb's table is partial and in-frame only. Counted here are 2 million to 2.5 million clones, 90% to 96% occurring once; the ten biggest clones make up more than 0.1%. Study donors comprised healthy, HIV-negative adults devoid of recent acute infection or vaccination. The sequenced sample consisted of naive CD4+ T cells sorted from blood. Stated subset: CD45RA+ positively selected. This clonotype was obtained from a man younger than 35 in good health. The rearrangement joins TRBV6-1 to TRBJ1-3; D is possibly TRBD1 (6 bases). CDR3 region: CASSDRGGNTIYF. The CDR3 nucleotides are TGTGCCAGCAGTGACAGGGGCGGCAACACCATATATTTT.